These 10 T cell receptor beta chains share one sample of origin, sequenced in a study of T cell repertoires in cytomegalovirus infection. These receptors are not linked to any known antigen. Via MiXCR, TCRdb re-called the reads, giving one row per CDR3 protein. Of roughly 920,000 distinct CDR3 sequences listed, around 32% are singletons. This specimen consisted of cultured CD8+ T cells from PBMCs, obtained from culture after CMV antigen stimulation. The origin of the receptors is a human donor in good health (CMV status not recorded). Some clones in this sample may be carry-over from other donors' samples.

CDR3 bases: TGCGCCAGCAGCTTGGGGAAGAACAGGGAAGTCAATGAGCAGTTCTTC. Amino acids: CASSLGKNREVNEQFF. V is TRBV5-1 and J is TRBJ2-1, with D maybe TRBD1 (6 bases). There are 16 residues in the CDR3. Germline CDR1 SGHRS, CDR2 YFSETQ. V lost 0 bases, J lost 6 bases, and 16 bases lay in between. The whole variable domain, remainder taken from reference TRBV5-1 and TRBJ2-1, is KAGVTQTPRYLIKTRGQQVTLSCSPISGHRSVSWYQQTPGQGLQFLFEYFSETQRNKGNFPGRFSGRQFSNSRSEMNVSTLELGDSALYLCASSLGKNREVNEQFFGPGTRLTVL.

This clonotype was seen many times. V usage is TRBV27 and J usage is TRBJ2-1, with D tentatively TRBD2 (5 bases). CDR3 length: 12 residues. Trimming shortened V by 5 bases and J by 4 bases, and 6 bases separated the two germline ends. Per the germline V gene, CDR1 is MNHEY and CDR2 is SMNVEV (reference sequence). The CDR3 bases are TGTGCCAGCAGTCGGGGATACAATGAGCAGTTCTTC. Encoded protein: CASSRGYNEQFF.

A single count supports this clonotype. This chain uses TRBV9 with TRBJ1-5, with 7 nucleotides matching TRBD1. The trim removed 3 bases at V and 9 bases at J, leaving 9 bases unmatched. The CDR3 contains 14 residues. The germline CDR1 and CDR2 sequences are SGDLS and YYNGEE. The CDR3 protein is CASSETGSLGPQHF. CDR3 nucleotides: TGTGCCAGCAGCGAGACAGGGAGTCTAGGGCCCCAGCATTTT.

J is TRBJ2-2 and V is TRBV4-1; D unresolved. The germline V gene has CDR1 MGHRA and CDR2 YSYEKL. The CDR3 loop spans 15 amino acids. V gave up 2 bases and J gave up 8 bases, with 15 bases separating them. The CDR3 region has the DNA TGCGCCAGCAGCCAAAGCCATAGAGTTTGGGGGGAGCTGTTTTTT. This encodes CASSQSHRVWGELFF.

The table lists this clonotype with a few counts. The gene calls are TRBV6-2 or TRBV6-3 and TRBJ2-1; no clear D gene. The CDR3 loop spans 17 amino acids. The ends were cut back, 3 bases at V and 8 bases at J, with 23 bases in the middle. CDR1 MNHEY and CDR2 SVGEGT come from the germline V gene. For the CDR3, the DNA is TGTGCCAGCAGTTATTCCTTAGATGGGCCCTCTTGGGATGAGCAGTTCTTC. The encoded protein is CASSYSLDGPSWDEQFF.

This clonotype appeared a few times. The CDR3 DNA reads TGTGCTAGTGGTTTAACTGGAGGGCACCGCACAGATACGCAGTATTTT. Protein product: CASGLTGGHRTDTQYF. This rearrangement joins TRBV12-5 to TRBJ2-3, with D possibly TRBD2 on 6 matching bases. V gave up 3 bases and J gave up 1 base, with 14 bases separating them. Germline V gives CDR1 LGHNT, CDR2 FRNRAP. The CDR3 is made up of 16 amino acids.

The chain links TRBV7-4 to TRBJ2-1; the match to TRBD2 covers 10 bases. This CDR3 spans 15 amino acids. Germline V lookup: CDR1 SGHVT, CDR2 SQSDAQ. V shed 7 bases, J shed 6 bases, and the junction held 9 bases outside the gene matches. Written as DNA, the CDR3 is TGTGCCAGCAAAGAAGGACTAGCGGAGCGCAATGAGCAGTTCTTC. Translation: CASKEGLAERNEQFF.

The chain joins TRBV7-9 to TRBJ2-3, with D perhaps given as TRBD1 or TRBD2 (5 bases each). V gave up 5 bases and J gave up 2 bases, with 20 bases separating them. The CDR3 length is 17 residues. Germline loops: CDR1 SEHNR, CDR2 FQNEAQ (reference sequence). This chain's CDR3 is CASSNQPGPQATDTQYF. In DNA, the CDR3 is TGTGCCAGCAGCAATCAACCGGGACCCCAGGCCACAGATACGCAGTATTTT.

This chain links TRBV19 with TRBJ2-2, with D unclear. Trimming shortened V by 3 bases and J by 7 bases, and 12 bases separated the two germline ends. This CDR3 has 14 residues. Germline CDR1 and CDR2: LNHDA and SQIVND (reference sequence). CDR3 nucleotide sequence: TGTGCCAGTAGTATGGCCTTGGGCGGCGGGGAGCTGTTTTTT. It codes for CASSMALGGGELFF.

This clonotype came up a few times. The rearrangement joins TRBV7-6 to TRBJ2-3; D is perhaps TRBD1 or TRBD2 (5 bases each). This CDR3 has 16 residues. The germline gives CDR1 SGHVS, CDR2 FNYEAQ. Trimming took off 1 base at V and 5 bases at J, with 16 bases between the two ends. DNA of the CDR3: TGTGCCAGCAGCTTAGGGTCGGGACGGAGCGTAGATACGCAGTATTTT. This gives the protein CASSLGSGRSVDTQYF.